Shown below are 21 T cell receptor beta chains from a single sample sequenced in a study of a mutant IDH1 vaccine in newly diagnosed glioma. Time point meaning: baseline, week 1 (first vaccination visit). Treatment described: pre-vaccination baseline after standard-of-care therapy. Sequencing used immunoSEQ multiplex PCR; TCRdb keeps in-frame clones, though not all of them. The top ten clones hold approximately 8.2% of a sample with 55,000 to 70,000 clones, 79% of them seen once. Sequencing used PBMCs, obtained from a glioma patient treated with radiotherapy, temozolomide or both. These receptors all stem from a man in his fifties or sixties with glioma.

In nucleotides, the CDR3 is TGTGCCTGGGGGGCGGGGGCGTATGGCTACACCTTC. Protein sequence: CAWGAGAYGYTF. The rearrangement uses TRBV30 and TRBJ1-2; TRBD1 is a possible D gene (6 bases). CDR3 length equals 12 residues. Trimming stripped 5 bases from V and 5 bases from J, with 12 bases between. CDR1 GTSNPN and CDR2 SVGIG come from the germline V gene (reference sequence).

V and J are TRBV2 and TRBJ2-1; TRBD2 aligns across 7 bases. Germline V gives CDR1 SNHLY, CDR2 FYNNEI. The CDR3 runs to 13 residues. V was pared by 10 bases and J by 1 base, with 4 bases of the junction left unmatched. CDR3 amino acids: CAITSASYNEQFF. In nucleotides, the CDR3 is TGTGCCATCACTAGCGCTTCCTACAATGAGCAGTTCTTC.

CDR3 protein: CASTTPGGTEAFF. The DNA of the CDR3 is TGTGCCAGCACTACACCCGGGGGCACTGAAGCTTTCTTT. This chain uses TRBV6-5 with TRBJ1-1, with D possibly matching TRBD1 (5 bases). Germline loops: CDR1 MNHEY, CDR2 SVGAGI. Deletions cut 7 bases from V and 4 bases from J, with 13 bases between. This CDR3 is built from 13 residues.

The chain links TRBV25-1 to TRBJ1-4; D ambiguous. The V gene lost 7 bases and the J gene lost 2 bases, with 11 bases spanning the gap. The length of the CDR3 is 14 residues. The germline V gene encodes CDR1 MGHDK and CDR2 SYGVNS. CDR3 in amino acids: CASIGEMTNEKLFF. CDR3 DNA sequence: TGTGCCAGCATTGGGGAGATGACTAATGAAAAACTGTTTTTT.

The chain has TRBV30 and TRBJ2-3; D is undetermined. The CDR3 sequence is 11 residues long. Germline lookup yields CDR1 GTSNPN and CDR2 SVGIG (reference sequence). V shed 8 bases and J shed 3 bases, with 9 bases lying between them. In DNA form, the CDR3 reads TGTGCCCAGGAGTTAACAGATACGCAGTATTTT. Amino acid sequence: CAQELTDTQYF.

Note on this clone: Its ends do not fully match the called genes, so a read error is possible. This rearrangement joins TRBV19 to TRBJ1-2, with a tentative D call TRBD1 (5 bases). The germline CDR1 and CDR2 sequences are LNHDA and SQIVND (reference sequence). The CDR3 consists of 14 residues. The CDR3 DNA follows: TGTGCCAGTAGAATAGATCAGGGAAACTATGGCTACACCTTC. Amino acids: CASRIDQGNYGYTF.

V gene TRBV2 combines with J gene TRBJ2-3, with a tentative D call TRBD2 (6 bases). CDR3 length: 14 residues. CDR1 is SNHLY and CDR2 is FYNNEI in the germline V gene. V was cut by 5 bases and J by 0 bases, with 9 bases left in between. The CDR3 is CASSLSGSTDTQYF. In DNA, the CDR3 is TGTGCCAGCAGTCTTAGCGGCAGCACAGATACGCAGTATTTT.

This clone was seen only a few times. The gene calls are TRBV4-3 and TRBJ1-1; D uncertain. Germline CDR1 reads LGHNA; CDR2 reads YSLEER. The V gene lost 0 bases and the J gene lost 1 base, with 6 bases spanning the gap. The CDR3 spans 14 residues. CDR3 residues: CASSQEGENTEAFF. DNA for the CDR3: TGCGCCAGCAGCCAAGAGGGCGAGAACACTGAAGCTTTCTTT.

The chain couples TRBV10-3 to TRBJ1-2; tentatively, D is TRBD1 (6 bases). There are 13 residues in the CDR3. The germline V and J ends were trimmed by 4 bases and 8 bases, with 14 bases remaining between them. Germline CDR1 reads ENHRY; CDR2 reads SYGVKD. CDR3 sequence reads: CAISATGLNGYTF. CDR3 nucleotides: TGTGCCATCAGTGCTACAGGGCTTAACGGCTACACCTTC.

V gene TRBV30 combines with J gene TRBJ1-4; perhaps TRBD1 as D (5 bases). CDR1 GTSNPN and CDR2 SVGIG come from the germline V gene (reference sequence). The CDR3 is 12 residues long. Trimming took off 3 bases at V and 8 bases at J, with 10 bases between the two ends. The CDR3 sequence is CAWSRVKEKLFF. The CDR3, as DNA: TGTGCCTGGAGCAGGGTAAAAGAAAAACTGTTTTTT.

This clone has only a few counts. The J gene is TRBJ1-2, the V gene TRBV27; 8 nucleotides agree with TRBD1. V lost 3 bases to trimming and J lost 8 bases; unmatched junction nucleotides: 8. This CDR3 has 14 amino acids. Germline CDR1 and CDR2: MNHEY and SMNVEV (reference sequence). The DNA of the CDR3 is TGTGCCAGCAGTTTGTCCGGGACAGGAATCGGCTACACCTTC. It translates to CASSLSGTGIGYTF.

The chain is built from TRBV6-5 and TRBJ2-7; tentatively, D is TRBD1 or TRBD2 (5 bases each). Trimming took off 4 bases at V and 6 bases at J, with 10 bases between the two ends. The germline V gene encodes CDR1 MNHEY and CDR2 SVGAGI. The CDR3 contains 12 residues. Here the CDR3 DNA reads TGTGCCAGCAGTTCGGCCGGGGCCGAGCAGTACTTC. This gives the protein CASSSAGAEQYF.

This clone was counted a few times. This chain joins TRBV28 and TRBJ1-1; 8 nucleotides agree with TRBD1. The CDR3 contains 15 residues. Germline assignment: CDR1 MDHEN and CDR2 SYDVKM. The V segment lost 6 bases and the J segment 1 base; nucleotides outside the gene matches: 7. The CDR3 region is CASRPRTGWNTEAFF. CDR3 coding DNA: TGTGCCAGCAGACCCAGGACAGGGTGGAACACTGAAGCTTTCTTT.

The rearrangement uses TRBV30 and TRBJ2-1, with TRBD1 matching over 12 bases. After removal of 0 bases from V and 10 bases from J, the junction contained 10 bases not matched to a gene. The CDR3 contains 16 residues. Germline V CDR1 and CDR2: GTSNPN, SVGIG (reference sequence). This CDR3 reads CAWSVLAGTGGFEQFF. DNA of the CDR3: TGTGCCTGGAGTGTACTAGCCGGGACAGGGGGCTTCGAGCAGTTCTTC.

The V and J genes are TRBV9 and TRBJ1-4; D is unresolved. The V and J ends lost 4 bases and 8 bases respectively, with 15 bases between them. CDR3 size: 14 residues. Germline values: CDR1 SGDLS, CDR2 YYNGEE. The CDR3 reads CASSPRPTGEKLFF. The CDR3 DNA reads TGTGCCAGCAGCCCCAGACCCACCGGGGAAAAACTGTTTTTT.

The chain recombines TRBV9 with TRBJ2-3; D unclear. The V and J ends lost 6 bases and 3 bases respectively, with 11 bases between them. In germline, CDR1 is SGDLS, CDR2 YYNGEE. The CDR3 extends over 13 amino acids. This CDR3 is CASNLIPTDTQYF. Here the CDR3 DNA reads TGTGCCAGCAATTTAATTCCGACAGATACGCAGTATTTT.

This clone came up once. The CDR3: CAISEYPSTGRTEAFF. As DNA, the CDR3 is TGTGCCATCAGTGAGTACCCCTCGACAGGGCGCACTGAAGCTTTCTTT. The chain recombines TRBV10-3 with TRBJ1-1; TRBD1 matches 7 bases. CDR1 is ENHRY, CDR2 SYGVKD, per germline. V shed 1 base and J 4 bases; nucleotides not matched to a gene: 9. The CDR3 loop spans 16 amino acids.

This clone appeared many times. In DNA form, the CDR3 reads TGTGCCAGCAGCGTAGGAACTACCGGGGGGCCCCAGCATTTT. Translation gives CASSVGTTGGPQHF. V usage is TRBV9 and J usage is TRBJ1-5; perhaps TRBD1 as D (5 bases). The ends were cut back, 0 bases at V and 9 bases at J, with 13 bases in the middle. Germline V CDR1 and CDR2: SGDLS, YYNGEE. The length of the CDR3 is 14 residues.

This clone was found many times. This chain uses TRBV30 with TRBJ1-4; TRBD1 matches at 7 bases. Germline assignment: CDR1 GTSNPN and CDR2 SVGIG (reference sequence). The CDR3 has 15 residues. Trimming at V came to 1 base and at J to 8 bases, leaving 10 bases not matched to a gene. The CDR3 DNA reads TGTGCCTGGAGTGAACTACAGGGGAGAGGAGAAAAACTGTTTTTT. Its translation is CAWSELQGRGEKLFF. The variable domain in full, completed from reference TRBV30 and TRBJ1-4, reads SQTIHQWPATLVQPVGSPLSLECTVEGTSNPNLYWYRQAAGRGLQLLFYSVGIGQISSEVPQNLSASRPQDRQFILSSKKLLLSDSGFYLCAWSELQGRGEKLFFGSGTQLSVL.

The chain recombines TRBV25-1 with TRBJ2-7, with D possibly TRBD2 on 7 matching bases. Looked up from germline, CDR1 is MGHDK and CDR2 is SYGVNS. This CDR3 has 12 amino acids. Trimming shortened V by 6 bases and J by 5 bases, and 11 bases separated the two germline ends. The CDR3 sequence is CASRGGADEQYF. In DNA form, the CDR3 reads TGTGCCAGCAGGGGGGGGGCGGACGAGCAGTACTTC.

V and J are TRBV6-5 and TRBJ1-6; 7 nucleotides agree with TRBD1. The CDR3 sequence is 14 residues long. The germline CDR1 and CDR2 sequences are MNHEY and SVGAGI. V gave up 6 bases and J gave up 7 bases; unmatched junction bases: 6. CDR3 nucleotides: TGTGCCAGCAGCTCCGGGACAGAAAATTCACCCCTCCACTTT. Translation: CASSSGTENSPLHF.